This T cell receptor beta chain was documented in a study of PD-L1 blockade in urothelial cancer. Trimming stripped 10 bases from V and 6 bases from J, with 13 bases between. This CDR3 has 12 amino acids. Looked up from germline, CDR1 is MNHEY and CDR2 is SMNVEV (reference sequence). Sample time point: pretreatment peripheral blood. Locally advanced or metastatic urothelial carcinoma was present in patients. Sequencing used immunoSEQ multiplex PCR; TCRdb keeps in-frame clones, though not all of them. Here the sample spans some 80,000 clones, 85% being singletons. This sequence originates from a middle-aged man with urothelial cancer. The sample consisted of PBMCs, taken around atezolizumab (anti-PD-L1) treatment. The J gene is TRBJ2-1, the V gene TRBV27; weak D call: TRBD2 (6 bases). This CDR3 reads CAIGTAFNEQFF. CDR3 bases: TGTGCCATCGGGACTGCCTTCAATGAGCAGTTCTTC.